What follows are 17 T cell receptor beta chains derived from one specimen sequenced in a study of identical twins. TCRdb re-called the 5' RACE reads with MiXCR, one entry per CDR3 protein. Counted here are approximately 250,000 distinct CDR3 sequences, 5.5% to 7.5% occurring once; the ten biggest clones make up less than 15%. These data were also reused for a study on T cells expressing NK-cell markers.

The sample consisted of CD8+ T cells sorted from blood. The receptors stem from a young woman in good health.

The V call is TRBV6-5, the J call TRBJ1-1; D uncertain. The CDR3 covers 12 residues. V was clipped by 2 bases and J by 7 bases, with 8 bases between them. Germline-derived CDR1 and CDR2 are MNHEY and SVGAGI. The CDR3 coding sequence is TGTGCCAGCAGTTACAGGGTGGGTGAAGCTTTCTTT. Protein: CASSYRVGEAFF.

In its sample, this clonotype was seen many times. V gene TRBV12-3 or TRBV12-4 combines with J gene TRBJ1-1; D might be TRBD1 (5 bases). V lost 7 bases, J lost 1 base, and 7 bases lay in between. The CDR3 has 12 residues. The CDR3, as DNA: TGTGCCAGCATGGGGGGGAACACTGAAGCTTTCTTT. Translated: CASMGGNTEAFF.

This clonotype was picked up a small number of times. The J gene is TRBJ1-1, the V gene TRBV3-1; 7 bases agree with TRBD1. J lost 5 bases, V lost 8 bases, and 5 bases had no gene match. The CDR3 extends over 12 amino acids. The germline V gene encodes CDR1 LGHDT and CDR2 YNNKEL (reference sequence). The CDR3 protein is CASRGGLTEAFF. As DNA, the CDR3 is TGTGCCAGCCGAGGGGGCTTGACTGAAGCTTTCTTT.

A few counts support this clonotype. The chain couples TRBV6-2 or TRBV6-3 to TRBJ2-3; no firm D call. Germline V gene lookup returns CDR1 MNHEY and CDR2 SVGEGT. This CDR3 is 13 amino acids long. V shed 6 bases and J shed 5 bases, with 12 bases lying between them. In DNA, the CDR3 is TGTGCCAGCAGCGACCTGGTTGAAGATACGCAGTATTTT. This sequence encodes CASSDLVEDTQYF.

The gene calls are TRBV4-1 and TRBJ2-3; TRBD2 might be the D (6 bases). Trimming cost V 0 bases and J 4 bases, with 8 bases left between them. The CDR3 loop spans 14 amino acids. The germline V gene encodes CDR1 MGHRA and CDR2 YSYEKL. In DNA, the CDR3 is TGCGCCAGCAGCCAAGATGGGGGGTCAGATACGCAGTATTTT. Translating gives CASSQDGGSDTQYF.

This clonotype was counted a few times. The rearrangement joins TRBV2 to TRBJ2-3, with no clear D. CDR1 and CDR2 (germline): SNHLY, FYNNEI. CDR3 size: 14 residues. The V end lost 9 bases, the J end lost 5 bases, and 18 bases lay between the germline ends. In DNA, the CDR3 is TGTGCCAGTAAGAAGGCCAGCGATCAAGATACGCAGTATTTT. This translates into CASKKASDQDTQYF.

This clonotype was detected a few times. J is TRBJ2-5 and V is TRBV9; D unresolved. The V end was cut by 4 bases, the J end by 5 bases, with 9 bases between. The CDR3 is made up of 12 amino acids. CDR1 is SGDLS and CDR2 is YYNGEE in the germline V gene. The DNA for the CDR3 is TGTGCCAGCAGCCCGATGGAGGAGACCCAGTACTTC. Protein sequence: CASSPMEETQYF.

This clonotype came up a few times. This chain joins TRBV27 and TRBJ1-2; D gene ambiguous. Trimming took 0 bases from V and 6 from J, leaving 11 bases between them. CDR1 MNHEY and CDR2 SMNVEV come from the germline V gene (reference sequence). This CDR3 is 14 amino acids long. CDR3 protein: CASSLSIGFDGYTF. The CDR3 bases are TGTGCCAGCAGTTTATCCATAGGGTTTGATGGCTACACCTTC.

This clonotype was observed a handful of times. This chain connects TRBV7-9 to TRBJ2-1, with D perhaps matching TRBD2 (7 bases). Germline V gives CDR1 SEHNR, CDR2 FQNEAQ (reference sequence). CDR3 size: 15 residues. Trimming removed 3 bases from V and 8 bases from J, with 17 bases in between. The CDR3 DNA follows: TGTGCCAGCAGCTTTGGGCCCTCGGGGGGCGATGAGCAGTTCTTC. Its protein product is CASSFGPSGGDEQFF. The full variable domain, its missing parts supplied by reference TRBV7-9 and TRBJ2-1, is DTGVSQNPRHKITKRGQNVTFRCDPISEHNRLYWYRQTLGQGPEFLTYFQNEAQLEKSRLLSDRFSAERPKGSFSTLEIQRTEQGDSAMYLCASSFGPSGGDEQFFGPGTRLTVL.

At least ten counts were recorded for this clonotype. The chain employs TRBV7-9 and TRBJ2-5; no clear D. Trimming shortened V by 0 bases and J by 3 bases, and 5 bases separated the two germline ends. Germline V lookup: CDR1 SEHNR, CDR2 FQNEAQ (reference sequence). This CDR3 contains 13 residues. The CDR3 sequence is CASSLAVEETQYF. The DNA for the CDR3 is TGTGCCAGCAGCTTAGCGGTAGAAGAGACCCAGTACTTC.

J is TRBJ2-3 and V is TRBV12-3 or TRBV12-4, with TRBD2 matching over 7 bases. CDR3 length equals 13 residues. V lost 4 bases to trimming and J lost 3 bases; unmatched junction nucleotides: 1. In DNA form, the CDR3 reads TGTGCCAGCAGTTGGGGGGGGACAGATACGCAGTATTTT. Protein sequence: CASSWGGTDTQYF.

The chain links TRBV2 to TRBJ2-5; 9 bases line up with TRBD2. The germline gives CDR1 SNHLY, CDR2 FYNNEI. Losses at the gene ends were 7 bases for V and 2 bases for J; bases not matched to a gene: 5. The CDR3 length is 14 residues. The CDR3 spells CASIGGGAQETQYF. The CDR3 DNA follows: TGTGCCAGCATTGGCGGGGGGGCGCAAGAGACCCAGTACTTC.

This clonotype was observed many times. The CDR3 DNA reads TGTGCCATCAGTGAGGGTAGCGCCCGTCGGGATGAGCAGTTCTTC. Translating gives CAISEGSARRDEQFF. The rearrangement uses TRBV10-3 and TRBJ2-1; D may be TRBD2 (5 bases). The CDR3 is 15 residues long. CDR1 and CDR2 (germline): ENHRY, SYGVKD. V was clipped by 2 bases and J by 8 bases, with 16 bases between them.

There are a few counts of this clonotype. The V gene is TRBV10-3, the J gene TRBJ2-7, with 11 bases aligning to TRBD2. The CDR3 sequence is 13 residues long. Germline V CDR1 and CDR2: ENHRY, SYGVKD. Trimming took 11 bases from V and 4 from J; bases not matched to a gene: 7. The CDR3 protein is CASGTSGSYEQYF. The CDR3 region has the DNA TGTGCCTCAGGGACTAGCGGATCGTACGAGCAGTACTTC.

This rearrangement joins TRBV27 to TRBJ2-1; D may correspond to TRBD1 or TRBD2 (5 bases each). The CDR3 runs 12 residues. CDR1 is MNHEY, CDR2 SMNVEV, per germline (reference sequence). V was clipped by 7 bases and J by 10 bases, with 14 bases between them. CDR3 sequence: CASNSIGAEQFF. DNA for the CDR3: TGTGCCAGCAACTCGATCGGGGCAGAGCAGTTCTTC.

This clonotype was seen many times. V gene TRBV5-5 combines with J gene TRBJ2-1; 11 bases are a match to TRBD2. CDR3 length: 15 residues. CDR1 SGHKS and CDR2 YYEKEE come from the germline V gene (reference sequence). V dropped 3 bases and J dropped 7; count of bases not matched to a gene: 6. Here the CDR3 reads CASSSLAGVGNEQFF. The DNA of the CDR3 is TGTGCCAGCAGCTCACTAGCGGGAGTTGGAAATGAGCAGTTCTTC. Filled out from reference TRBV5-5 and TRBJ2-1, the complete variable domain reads DAGVTQSPTHLIKTRGQQVTLRCSPISGHKSVSWYQQVLGQGPQFIFQYYEKEERGRGNFPDRFSARQFPNYSSELNVNALLLGDSALYLCASSSLAGVGNEQFFGPGTRLTVL.

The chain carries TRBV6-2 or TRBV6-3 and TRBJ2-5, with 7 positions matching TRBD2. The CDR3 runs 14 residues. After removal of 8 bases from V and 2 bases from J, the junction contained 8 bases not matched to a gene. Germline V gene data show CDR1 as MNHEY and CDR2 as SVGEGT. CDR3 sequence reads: CASCGASGQETQYF. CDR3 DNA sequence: TGTGCCAGCTGCGGGGCTAGCGGACAAGAGACCCAGTACTTC.